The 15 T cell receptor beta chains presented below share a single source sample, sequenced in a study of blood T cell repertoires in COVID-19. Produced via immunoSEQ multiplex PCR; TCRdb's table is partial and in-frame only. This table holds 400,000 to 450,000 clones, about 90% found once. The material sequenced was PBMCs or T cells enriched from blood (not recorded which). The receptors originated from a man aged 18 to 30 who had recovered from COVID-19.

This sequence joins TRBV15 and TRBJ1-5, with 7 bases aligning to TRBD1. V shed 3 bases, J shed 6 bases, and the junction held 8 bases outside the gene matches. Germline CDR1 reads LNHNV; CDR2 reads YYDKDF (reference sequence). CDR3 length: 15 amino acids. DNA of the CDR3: TGTGCCACCAGCAGGAGACAGGGAATGGCTCAGCCCCAGCATTTT. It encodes CATSRRQGMAQPQHF.

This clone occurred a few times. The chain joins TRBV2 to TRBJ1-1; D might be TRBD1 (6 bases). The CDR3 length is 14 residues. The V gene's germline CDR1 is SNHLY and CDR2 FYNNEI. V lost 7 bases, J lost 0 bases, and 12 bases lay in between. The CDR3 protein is CASTDRFMNTEAFF. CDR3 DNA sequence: TGTGCCAGCACCGACAGGTTCATGAACACTGAAGCTTTCTTT.

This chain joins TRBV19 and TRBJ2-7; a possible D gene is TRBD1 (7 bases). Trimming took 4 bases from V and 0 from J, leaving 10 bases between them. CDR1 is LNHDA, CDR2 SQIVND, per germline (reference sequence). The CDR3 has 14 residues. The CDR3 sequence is CASSRRDSSYEQYF. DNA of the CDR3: TGTGCCAGTAGTAGGAGGGACAGCTCCTACGAGCAGTACTTC.

The CDR3 sequence is CASSLYRDRTYGYTF. CDR3 DNA sequence: TGTGCCAGCAGTCTGTACCGGGACAGGACCTATGGCTACACCTTC. The chain is built from TRBV28 and TRBJ1-2; the match to TRBD1 covers 8 bases. Germline V CDR1 and CDR2: MDHEN, SYDVKM. J lost 4 bases, V lost 5 bases, and 9 bases had no gene match. The CDR3 is made up of 15 amino acids.

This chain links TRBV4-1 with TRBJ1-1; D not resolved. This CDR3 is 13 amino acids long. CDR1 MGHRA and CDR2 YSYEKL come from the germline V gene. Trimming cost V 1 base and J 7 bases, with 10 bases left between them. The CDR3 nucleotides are TGCGCCAGCAGCCAAGTTCGAGCTAGTGAAGCTTTCTTT. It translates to CASSQVRASEAFF.

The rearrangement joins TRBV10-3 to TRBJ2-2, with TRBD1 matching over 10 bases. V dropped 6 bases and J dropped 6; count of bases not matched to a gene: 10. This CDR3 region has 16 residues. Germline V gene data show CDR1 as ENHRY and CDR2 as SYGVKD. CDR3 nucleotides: TGTGCCATCAGGAAATTCGGACAGGGGGTCGCCGGGGAGCTGTTTTTT. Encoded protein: CAIRKFGQGVAGELFF.

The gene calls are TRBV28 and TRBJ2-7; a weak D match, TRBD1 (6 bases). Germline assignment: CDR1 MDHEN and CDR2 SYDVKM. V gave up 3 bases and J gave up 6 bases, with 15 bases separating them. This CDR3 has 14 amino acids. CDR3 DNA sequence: TGTGCCAGCAGTTTTCAGCAGGGCAGGGGCGAGCAGTACTTC. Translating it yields CASSFQQGRGEQYF.

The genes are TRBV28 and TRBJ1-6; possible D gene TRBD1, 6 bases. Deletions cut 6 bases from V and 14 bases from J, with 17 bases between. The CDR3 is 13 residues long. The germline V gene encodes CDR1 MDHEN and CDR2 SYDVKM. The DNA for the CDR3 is TGTGCCAGCAGAGCGGGACCTGAGGGGGCCCTCCACTTT. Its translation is CASRAGPEGALHF.

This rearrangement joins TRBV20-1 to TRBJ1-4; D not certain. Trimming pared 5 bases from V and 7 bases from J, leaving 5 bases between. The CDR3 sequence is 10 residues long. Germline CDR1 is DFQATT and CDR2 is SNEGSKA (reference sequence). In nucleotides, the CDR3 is TGCAGTGCTGAGAGTGAAAAACTGTTTTTT. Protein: CSAESEKLFF.

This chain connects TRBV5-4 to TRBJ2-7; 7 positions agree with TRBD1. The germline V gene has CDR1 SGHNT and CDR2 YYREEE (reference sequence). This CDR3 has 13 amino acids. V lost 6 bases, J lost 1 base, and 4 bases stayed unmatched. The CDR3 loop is CASNSQGSYEQYF. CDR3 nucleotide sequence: TGTGCCAGCAACTCACAGGGGTCCTACGAGCAGTACTTC.

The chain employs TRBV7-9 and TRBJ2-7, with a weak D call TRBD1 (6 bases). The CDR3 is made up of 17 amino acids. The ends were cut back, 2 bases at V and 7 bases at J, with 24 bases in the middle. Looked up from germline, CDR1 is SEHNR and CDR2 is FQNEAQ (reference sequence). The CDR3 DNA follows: TGTGCCAGCAGCTTACTTGGGGGTCCCTCAGGGGTAACTGAGCAGTACTTC. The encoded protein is CASSLLGGPSGVTEQYF.

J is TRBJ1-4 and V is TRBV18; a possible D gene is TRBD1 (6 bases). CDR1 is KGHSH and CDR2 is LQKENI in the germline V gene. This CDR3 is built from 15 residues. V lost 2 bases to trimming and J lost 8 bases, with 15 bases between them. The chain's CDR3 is CASSPGQGWKEKLFF. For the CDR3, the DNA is TGTGCCAGCTCACCAGGGCAGGGGTGGAAAGAAAAACTGTTTTTT.

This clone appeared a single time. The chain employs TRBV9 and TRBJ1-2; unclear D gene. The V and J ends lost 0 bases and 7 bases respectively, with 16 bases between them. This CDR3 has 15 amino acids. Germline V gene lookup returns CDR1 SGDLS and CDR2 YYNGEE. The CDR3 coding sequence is TGTGCCAGCAGCGTAGAGGTAGAGGGTTTGAGTGGCTACACCTTC. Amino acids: CASSVEVEGLSGYTF.

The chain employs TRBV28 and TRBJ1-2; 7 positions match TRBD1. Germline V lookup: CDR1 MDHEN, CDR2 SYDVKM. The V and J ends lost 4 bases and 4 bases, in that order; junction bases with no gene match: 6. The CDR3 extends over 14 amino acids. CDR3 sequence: CASSSGTVIYGYTF. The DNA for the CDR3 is TGTGCCAGCAGTTCCGGGACAGTGATCTATGGCTACACCTTC.

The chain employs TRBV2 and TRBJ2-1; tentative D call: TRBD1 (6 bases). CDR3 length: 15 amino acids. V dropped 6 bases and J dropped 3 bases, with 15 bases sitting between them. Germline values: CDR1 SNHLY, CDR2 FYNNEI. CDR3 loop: CASREDRGGYNEQFF. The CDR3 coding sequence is TGTGCCAGCAGGGAGGACAGAGGAGGCTACAATGAGCAGTTCTTC.